Listed below are T cell receptor beta chains from one sample, sequenced in a study of OX40 agonist ivuxolimab in advanced cancers. Generated by immunoSEQ multiplex PCR, the TCRdb table keeps only in-frame clones and is missing some. The data show over 50,000 clones, about 80% seen once. The sample in question was CD4+ or CD8+ T cells sorted from blood, obtained in a trial of the OX40 agonist ivuxolimab. Every receptor here comes from an adult with an advanced solid tumor such as melanoma, head and neck, liver or kidney cancer. CDR3s include the opening cysteine and the closing phenylalanine or tryptophan. Fields, in order: J gene, D gene, clone size, V gene, CDR3 protein, CDR3 DNA. D genes are given only for firm matches. Size is omitted from some rows. Given values are once, few, many or a class for expanded clones.

>TRBJ2-5|-|-|TRBV5-1
CATSDGGRETQYF
TGCGCCACCAGCGACGGGGGGCGAGAGACCCAGTACTTC
>TRBJ2-7|TRBD2|-|TRBV5-4
CASSRGLAGGTRMGYDEQYF
TGTGCCAGCAGTCGCGGACTAGCGGGAGGGACGAGAATGGGATACGACGAGCAGTACTTC
>TRBJ1-2|TRBD1|-|TRBV19
CASSIDRDREQSVGYTF
TGTGCCAGTAGTATAGATCGCGACAGGGAACAATCTGTTGGCTACACCTTC
>TRBJ2-3|TRBD2|few|TRBV9
CASSVTSGGDTQYF
TGTGCCAGCAGCGTCACTAGCGGGGGGGATACGCAGTATTTT
>TRBJ2-1|-|-|TRBV29-1
CSVEGLQAGLLPNEQFF
TGCAGCGTTGAAGGGTTACAGGCTGGACTATTGCCCAATGAGCAGTTCTTC
>TRBJ1-6|-|-|TRBV28
CASKGERYNSPLHF
TGTGCCAGCAAGGGCGAGAGATATAATTCACCCCTCCACTTT
>TRBJ1-5|-|-|TRBV6-1
CASRDSNQPQHF
TGTGCCAGCAGGGATAGCAATCAGCCCCAGCATTTT
>TRBJ2-3|-|-|TRBV14
CASSQDRAVGTDTQYF
TGTGCCAGCAGCCAAGACAGGGCGGTGGGCACAGATACGCAGTATTTT
>TRBJ1-1|-|-|TRBV7-2
CASSYQGLNTEAFF
TGTGCCAGCAGCTACCAAGGTCTGAACACTGAAGCTTTCTTT
>TRBJ1-2|-|-|TRBV28
CASSDRLDYTF
TGTGCCAGCAGCGACAGACTCGACTACACCTTC
>TRBJ2-1|-|-|TRBV15
CATSLGGGVHEQFF
TGTGCCACCAGCCTGGGAGGCGGAGTCCATGAGCAGTTCTTC
>TRBJ1-4|TRBD1|few|TRBV6-6
CASSRQGENEKLFF
TGTGCCAGCAGTAGACAGGGCGAAAATGAAAAACTGTTTTTT
>TRBJ2-7|-|-|TRBV20-1
CSYKQGHEQYF
TGCAGTTACAAACAAGGCCACGAGCAGTACTTC
>TRBJ2-7|TRBD2|-|TRBV4-1
CASSQGRAGVSEQYF
TGCGCCAGCAGCCAAGGCCGAGCGGGAGTGTCCGAGCAGTACTTC
>TRBJ1-1|TRBD1|-|TRBV7-3
CASSSDRTTEAFF
TGTGCCAGCAGCTCGGACAGGACAACTGAAGCTTTCTTT
>TRBJ1-1|-|-|TRBV29-1
CSVGGGVRLNTEAFF
TGCAGCGTTGGGGGGGGCGTCAGATTGAACACTGAAGCTTTCTTT
>TRBJ2-3|-|-|TRBV6-1
CASKSGTFTDTQYF
TGTGCCAGCAAAAGCGGAACCTTCACAGATACGCAGTATTTT
>TRBJ1-1|TRBD1|-|TRBV7-9
CASSRQGGDTEAFF
TGTGCCAGCAGCAGACAGGGGGGGGACACTGAAGCTTTCTTT
>TRBJ2-7|-|-|TRBV6-5
CASSYYYEQYF
TGTGCCAGCAGTTATTACTACGAGCAGTACTTC
>TRBJ1-6|-|-|TRBV11-2
CASSSSYNSPLHF
TGTGCCAGCAGCAGTTCCTATAATTCACCCCTCCACTTT
>TRBJ2-7|-|-|TRBV27
CASSLWQGGEQYF
TGTGCCAGCAGTTTATGGCAGGGTGGCGAGCAGTACTTC
>TRBJ2-5|TRBD1|-|TRBV7-6
CASSEQGGWGQETQYF
TGTGCCAGCAGCGAACAGGGGGGTTGGGGGCAAGAGACCCAGTACTTC
>TRBJ2-1|TRBD2|-|TRBV7-3
CASSLRGGRAPYNEQFF
TGTGCCAGCAGCTTAAGGGGCGGGAGGGCCCCGTACAATGAGCAGTTCTTC
>TRBJ2-7|-|-|TRBV11-2
CASSSTSGRYDEQYF
TGTGCCAGCAGCTCCACTTCCGGGCGCTACGACGAGCAGTACTTC
>TRBJ1-4|-|-|TRBV2
CASNGALDEKLFF
TGTGCCAGCAACGGGGCTTTGGATGAAAAACTGTTTTTT
>TRBJ2-3|-|-|TRBV6-4
CASSDPFTDTQYF
TGTGCCAGCAGTGACCCCTTCACAGATACGCAGTATTTT
>TRBJ1-2|-|once|TRBV28
CASRSGANYGYTF
TGTGCCAGCAGATCCGGGGCTAACTATGGCTACACCTTC
>TRBJ2-3|-|-|TRBV10-3
CAISDNSHLGTDTQYF
TGTGCCATCAGTGATAACAGTCACTTAGGCACAGATACGCAGTATTTT
>TRBJ2-7|TRBD1|-|TRBV6-1
CASRGIGTVTYEQYF
TGTGCCAGCAGAGGCATCGGGACAGTTACCTACGAGCAGTACTTC
>TRBJ2-7|-|-|TRBV6-1
CVAGNPYEQYF
TGCGTGGCGGGAAACCCCTACGAGCAGTACTTC
>TRBJ1-5|TRBD1|-|TRBV7-3
CASSLAPAGGVVSNQPQHF
TGTGCCAGCAGCTTAGCACCGGCAGGGGGCGTAGTTAGCAATCAGCCCCAGCATTTT
>TRBJ2-7|-|-|TRBV7-8
CASSNQQGWSYEQYF
TGTGCCAGCAGCAATCAACAGGGTTGGTCCTACGAGCAGTACTTC
>TRBJ1-5|TRBD1|-|TRBV15
CATSREDRGLGQPQHF
TGTGCCACCAGCAGAGAAGACAGGGGGCTAGGCCAGCCCCAGCATTTT
>TRBJ1-1|-|-|TRBV19
CASSGSLNTEAFF
TGTGCCAGCAGTGGAAGTCTGAACACTGAAGCTTTCTTT
>TRBJ1-1|TRBD1|-|TRBV6-5
CASSYSGQVNTEAFF
TGTGCCAGCAGTTACTCGGGACAGGTGAACACTGAAGCTTTCTTT
>TRBJ2-7|-|-|TRBV5-8
CASSSRVRTYEQYF
TGTGCCAGCAGCTCGCGGGTAAGGACCTACGAGCAGTACTTC
>TRBJ2-2|TRBD2|-|TRBV7-9
CASSLLAGGSTGELFF
TGTGCCAGCAGCTTACTAGCGGGGGGTTCCACCGGGGAGCTGTTTTTT
>TRBJ1-4|-|-|TRBV9
CASSVGVEGKLFF
TGTGCCAGCAGCGTAGGGGTGGAGGGAAAACTGTTTTTT
>TRBJ2-5|-|-|TRBV19
CASRPARGRQETQYF
TGTGCCAGTAGGCCCGCCCGAGGGCGGCAAGAGACCCAGTACTTC
>TRBJ1-4|-|few|TRBV7-2
CASSLGGRTNEKLFF
TGTGCCAGCAGCTTAGGGGGGCGGACGAATGAAAAACTGTTTTTT
>TRBJ2-3|TRBD2|-|TRBV11-2
CASSYSGRDWDTQYF
TGTGCCAGCAGCTATAGCGGGAGGGATTGGGATACGCAGTATTTT
>TRBJ2-1|-|-|TRBV5-6
CASSLLLGAAYNEQFF
TGTGCCAGCAGCCTGTTGTTGGGAGCGGCCTACAATGAGCAGTTCTTC
>TRBJ2-2|TRBD2|-|TRBV19
CASSIVAGGPSGELFF
TGTGCCAGTAGTATAGTAGCGGGAGGGCCATCCGGGGAGCTGTTTTTT
>TRBJ2-7|-|few|TRBV7-9
CASSLAFYEQYF
TGTGCCAGCAGCTTAGCCTTTTACGAGCAGTACTTC
>TRBJ2-7|-|once|TRBV7-9
CASSLVGGSGEQYF
TGTGCCAGCAGCTTAGTCGGGGGTTCGGGCGAGCAGTACTTC